These 21 T cell receptor beta chains came from one sample sequenced in a study of blood T cell repertoires in COVID-19. The data were produced by immunoSEQ multiplex PCR, yet TCRdb's version contains in-frame clones alone and is incomplete. Of 200,000 to 300,000 clones listed, approximately 86% are singletons. The sample comprised peripheral blood. The receptors stem from an older woman with active or convalescent COVID-19.

The J gene is TRBJ1-1, the V gene TRBV9; maybe TRBD1 (5 bases). The CDR3 length is 17 residues. Germline CDR1 SGDLS, CDR2 YYNGEE. Trimming left V 3 bases short and J 6 bases short, with 24 bases between. The CDR3 here is CASSGRWGGARAPEAFF. The DNA of the CDR3 is TGTGCCAGCAGCGGAAGATGGGGAGGGGCGCGGGCACCTGAAGCTTTCTTT.

About this clone itself: This specimen includes other DNA sequences encoding the same CDR3. The genes are TRBV7-3 and TRBJ2-2, with TRBD2 identical over 8 bases. The V gene's germline CDR1 is SGHTA and CDR2 FQGTGA. CDR3 length: 14 amino acids. Trimming cost V 5 bases and J 6 bases; bases outside gene matches: 5. CDR3 sequence: CASSLLAVAGELFF. CDR3 DNA sequence: TGTGCCAGCAGCCTACTAGCGGTGGCCGGGGAGCTGTTTTTT.

In its sample, this clone was seen a few times. The gene calls are TRBV5-8 and TRBJ1-2, with 9 bases matching TRBD1. CDR3 length: 14 amino acids. Germline V CDR1 and CDR2: SGHTS, YDEGEE. V trimming: 0 bases; J trimming: 6 bases; junction bases outside the gene matches: 3. Here the CDR3 DNA reads TGTGCCAGCAGCTTGGAAACAGGGGGCGATGGCTACACCTTC. Protein sequence: CASSLETGGDGYTF.

The rearrangement uses TRBV14 and TRBJ1-1; D is ambiguous. V was pared by 4 bases and J by 0 bases, with 6 bases between. CDR1 and CDR2 from the germline V gene are SGHDN and FVKESK. This CDR3 region has 13 residues. Here the CDR3 DNA reads TGTGCCAGCAGCCCTTCAGTGAACACTGAAGCTTTCTTT. This gives the protein CASSPSVNTEAFF.

This sequence joins TRBV19 and TRBJ2-7; 7 bases line up with TRBD2. Germline lookup yields CDR1 LNHDA and CDR2 SQIVND (reference sequence). CDR3 length: 16 amino acids. After removal of 4 bases from V and 1 base from J, the junction contained 10 bases not matched to a gene. For the CDR3, the DNA is TGTGCCAGTAGTACCCACCTACAGCGGGGATCCTACGAGCAGTACTTC. Translating it yields CASSTHLQRGSYEQYF.

The rearrangement uses TRBV4-2 and TRBJ1-4, with TRBD1 as a possible D gene (5 bases). Trimming took 0 bases from V and 4 from J, leaving 15 bases between them. Germline V lookup: CDR1 LGHNA, CDR2 YNFKEQ. CDR3 size: 17 residues. CDR3 sequence (DNA): TGTGCCAGCAGCCAAGAGGGGACGGGACTGATTAATGAAAAACTGTTTTTT. The encoded protein is CASSQEGTGLINEKLFF.

V and J are TRBV19 and TRBJ2-1; the match to TRBD1 covers 7 bases. Per germline, CDR1 LNHDA and CDR2 SQIVND (reference sequence). The CDR3 consists of 15 residues. The J segment lost 3 bases and the V segment lost 0 bases, leaving 2 bases of the junction unmatched. The CDR3: CASSIDRDSYNEQFF. The CDR3 bases are TGTGCCAGTAGTATAGATCGGGACAGCTACAATGAGCAGTTCTTC.

This rearrangement joins TRBV18 to TRBJ1-3; D unresolved. Looked up from germline, CDR1 is KGHSH and CDR2 is LQKENI. V was trimmed by 4 bases and J by 0 bases, leaving 4 bases between them. This CDR3 contains 13 residues. CDR3 region: CASSLSSGNTIYF. The CDR3 DNA is TGTGCCAGCTCACTGAGCTCTGGAAACACCATATATTTT.

The CDR3 bases are TGTGCCAGCAGCGTAGCGCCCATGGGTCATTCGGGGGACACAGATACGCAGTATTTT. It is translated as CASSVAPMGHSGDTDTQYF. This chain links TRBV9 with TRBJ2-3; a possible D gene is TRBD2 (6 bases). Germline V CDR1 and CDR2: SGDLS, YYNGEE. V dropped 0 bases and J dropped 2 bases, with 22 bases sitting between them. CDR3 length: 19 residues.

CDR3 bases: TGTGCCAGCAGCGTAGATTCCGGTGAAGCTTTCTTT. As protein: CASSVDSGEAFF. This sequence joins TRBV9 and TRBJ1-1; no clear D gene. Trimming left V 0 bases short and J 7 bases short, with 7 bases between. Looked up from germline, CDR1 is SGDLS and CDR2 is YYNGEE. The CDR3 length is 12 residues.

The chain is built from TRBV11-3 and TRBJ1-6; D might be TRBD1 (5 bases). The CDR3 has 13 amino acids. Germline assignment: CDR1 SGHNT and CDR2 YENEEA. V dropped 1 base and J dropped 11 bases, with 9 bases sitting between them. Here the CDR3 reads CASSLGPGTPLHF. The CDR3 nucleotides read TGTGCCAGCAGCTTAGGCCCAGGGACACCCCTCCACTTT.

V gene TRBV9 combines with J gene TRBJ2-5, with D uncertain. The V and J ends lost 4 bases and 2 bases respectively, with 15 bases between them. This CDR3 has 15 amino acids. From germline, CDR1 is SGDLS and CDR2 YYNGEE. DNA of the CDR3: TGTGCCAGCAGCTCCGATCCAGGTTCTCAAGAGACCCAGTACTTC. This sequence encodes CASSSDPGSQETQYF.

The chain combines TRBV19 with TRBJ1-1; 7 nucleotides align to TRBD1. Trimming took 4 bases from V and 0 from J; bases not matched to a gene: 8. This CDR3 contains 16 residues. Germline lookup yields CDR1 LNHDA and CDR2 SQIVND (reference sequence). CDR3 residues: CASSTTGAGMNTEAFF. CDR3 bases: TGTGCCAGTAGTACCACAGGGGCGGGGATGAACACTGAAGCTTTCTTT.

This sequence joins TRBV11-2 and TRBJ2-7, with D uncertain. The germline V gene has CDR1 SGHAT and CDR2 FQNNGV. The CDR3 consists of 14 residues. Between the trimmed V and J ends, which lost 5 bases and 6 bases, there was a span of 17 bases. CDR3 sequence (DNA): TGTGCCAGCAGCCTAGTCGAGAGTACCGGCGAGCAGTACTTC. It is translated as CASSLVESTGEQYF.

Worth noting for this clone: At the DNA level, this CDR3 is encoded by other sequences in the same sample as well. CDR3 in amino acids: CASSQISNTEAFF. In nucleotides, the CDR3 is TGTGCCAGCAGCCAAATATCGAACACTGAAGCTTTCTTT. The V gene is TRBV14, the J gene TRBJ1-1; D remains ambiguous. The length of the CDR3 is 13 residues. Germline V lookup: CDR1 SGHDN, CDR2 FVKESK. V was cut by 2 bases and J by 1 base, with 5 bases left in between.

The chain employs TRBV6-6 and TRBJ1-2, with D possibly being TRBD1 (6 bases). The CDR3 loop spans 15 amino acids. The V and J ends lost 2 bases and 0 bases respectively, with 10 bases between them. Germline V gene lookup returns CDR1 MNHNY and CDR2 SVGAGI (reference sequence). The CDR3 is CASSYEGGANYGYTF. In nucleotides, the CDR3 is TGTGCCAGCAGTTACGAGGGGGGGGCTAACTATGGCTACACCTTC.

The rearrangement joins TRBV7-3 to TRBJ2-3; TRBD1 might be the D (7 bases). The CDR3 has 13 amino acids. Germline V gene sequence: CDR1 SGHTA, CDR2 FQGTGA. Trimming took off 4 bases at V and 9 bases at J, with 14 bases between the two ends. DNA for the CDR3: TGTGCCAGCAGCTGGACAGGCGGGGAAACGCAGTATTTT. Translation: CASSWTGGETQYF.

J is TRBJ2-3 and V is TRBV7-9; D possibly corresponds to TRBD2 (5 bases). The CDR3 consists of 16 residues. Germline V gene sequence: CDR1 SEHNR, CDR2 FQNEAQ (reference sequence). The ends were cut back, 10 bases at V and 2 bases at J, with 22 bases in the middle. Here the CDR3 DNA reads TGTGCCACGGGGAGAAGGCTACTTATGGACACAGATACGCAGTATTTT. It translates to CATGRRLLMDTDTQYF.

The chain couples TRBV4-3 to TRBJ1-2; 10 positions agree with TRBD1. Germline loops: CDR1 LGHNA, CDR2 YSLEER. The J segment lost 5 bases and the V segment lost 0 bases, leaving 6 bases of the junction unmatched. The CDR3 consists of 16 residues. The CDR3 sequence: CASSQEVGDRGYGYTF. The CDR3, as DNA: TGCGCCAGCAGCCAAGAGGTCGGGGACAGGGGATATGGCTACACCTTC.

This sequence joins TRBV7-9 and TRBJ1-1; no clear D. The CDR3 runs to 15 residues. Trimming shortened V by 3 bases and J by 1 base, and 12 bases separated the two germline ends. From germline, CDR1 is SEHNR and CDR2 FQNEAQ (reference sequence). The CDR3 coding sequence is TGTGCCAGCAGCTTCGCGGAGCGGCGGAACACTGAAGCTTTCTTT. Translating it yields CASSFAERRNTEAFF.

The chain couples TRBV7-9 to TRBJ1-4; D is ambiguous. Germline lookup yields CDR1 SEHNR and CDR2 FQNEAQ (reference sequence). The CDR3 consists of 15 residues. V was shortened by 5 bases and J by 6 bases, with 16 bases between the two germline ends. CDR3 protein: CASSPGFGRDEKLFF. The DNA for the CDR3 is TGTGCCAGCAGCCCTGGTTTCGGGAGAGATGAAAAACTGTTTTTT.